This T cell receptor (beta chain) was recovered during a study of T cell responses to AZD1222 COVID-19 vaccine. Broader study findings: Baseline seropositivity occurred in only a handful of AZD1222 recipients. Two doses of AZD1222 preceded a rise in Spike-specific TCR breadth and depth. Nearly half of spike-specific TCRs reportedly target unmutated variant regions. Researchers took repertoire samples only after the peak T cell response had come.

The data were produced by immunoSEQ multiplex PCR, yet TCRdb's version contains in-frame clones alone and is incomplete. The sample records about 120,000 clones, around 90% being singletons. With 0 bases removed from V and 2 bases from J, the gap between germline ends came to 8 bases. CDR3 length equals 14 residues. Germline V CDR1 and CDR2: SGHDT, YYEEEE. Comment on this clone: Its antigen is undetermined. The identical CDR3 is also encoded by other nucleotide sequences in the sample.

The input for sequencing was peripheral blood, taken 28 days after the second dose of the MenACWY control vaccine. This chain joins TRBV5-6 and TRBJ2-5; D unresolved. This clonotype was obtained from an adult who received the MenACWY meningococcal vaccine as a control. CDR3 DNA: TGTGCCAGCAGCTTGGGACTCGCACAAGAGACCCAGTACTTC. Translated: CASSLGLAQETQYF.